Below are 15 T cell receptor beta chains sequenced from a single sample in a study of CD8+CD57+ T cells in acquired aplastic anemia. Patients who underwent sequencing had shown CD8+CD57+ cell expansion by flow cytometry. For CDR3 and TCR beta VDJ profiling, genomic DNA was the template used. A single record per CDR3 protein comes from TCRdb applying MiXCR to the reads. The table shows about 120,000 distinct CDR3 sequences, with about 50% occurring only once. Sequences were obtained from sorted CD4+, CD8+, or CD8+CD57+ T cells (not recorded which) from PBMCs. The source of these receptors is a human donor with aplastic anemia.

On this clonotype: A read error is possible here, since a much larger clone lies one base away. The conserved final phenylalanine or tryptophan is absent from the CDR3, which likely points to a read error. This chain joins TRBV28 and TRBJ1-6; the D is unclear. This CDR3 comprises 14 residues. Deletions cut 3 bases from V and 4 bases from J, with 7 bases between. Germline lookup yields CDR1 MDHEN and CDR2 SYDVKM. CDR3 residues: CASSLRDYNSPLHS. The CDR3 DNA reads as TGTGCCAGCAGTTTGCGGGATTATAATTCACCCCTCCACTCT.

This clonotype has at least ten counts. The chain is built from TRBV2 and TRBJ2-1; D remains ambiguous. The CDR3 has 12 amino acids. Germline V gene sequence: CDR1 SNHLY, CDR2 FYNNEI. Trimming pared 3 bases from V and 7 bases from J, leaving 7 bases between. CDR3 coding DNA: TGTGCCAGCAGTGACTCAGTAAATGAGCAGTTCTTC. It codes for CASSDSVNEQFF.

The chain carries TRBV7-9 and TRBJ2-5; TRBD2 matches at 8 bases. V dropped 4 bases and J dropped 5; count of bases not matched to a gene: 9. CDR3 length equals 15 residues. Germline CDR1 reads SEHNR; CDR2 reads FQNEAQ (reference sequence). DNA of the CDR3: TGTGCCAGCAGCTCGACGGGGGGGCCGAGGGAGACCCAGTACTTC. Amino acid sequence: CASSSTGGPRETQYF.

The chain is built from TRBV27 and TRBJ1-5, with D maybe TRBD1 (6 bases). The length of the CDR3 is 15 residues. Germline V CDR1 and CDR2: MNHEY, SMNVEV (reference sequence). CDR3 coding DNA: TGTGCTAGGTTAGGGAAAAGGGGGAGCAATCAGCCCCAGCATTTT. Its translation is CARLGKRGSNQPQHF.

This clonotype was picked up many times. The rearrangement uses TRBV20-1 and TRBJ1-2, with 7 bases matching TRBD1. The germline gives CDR1 DFQATT, CDR2 SNEGSKA (reference sequence). There are 12 residues in the CDR3. V shed 0 bases and J 8 bases; nucleotides not matched to a gene: 3. CDR3 in amino acids: CSARDRGDGYTF. DNA of the CDR3: TGCAGTGCTAGAGACAGGGGGGACGGCTACACCTTC.

This clonotype has a single count. A junction end diverges from the germline sequence, so it may reflect a read error. J is TRBJ1-6 and V is TRBV5-1; possible D gene TRBD1, 5 bases. The length of the CDR3 is 15 residues. The germline V gene has CDR1 SGHRS and CDR2 YFSETQ. This CDR3 is CASSLSGSYSSPLHF. The CDR3 nucleotides are TGCGCCAGCAGCTTGTCAGGGTCCTATAGTTCACCCCTCCACTTT.

The chain couples TRBV20-1 to TRBJ2-7; 13 bases agree with TRBD2. CDR3 size: 15 residues. CDR1 and CDR2 (germline): DFQATT, SNEGSKA (reference sequence). With 4 bases clipped from V and 2 bases from J, the junction kept 5 bases outside the gene matches. The CDR3 loop reads CSAKQGLAGTYEQYF. The CDR3 DNA follows: TGCAGTGCTAAACAGGGACTAGCGGGAACCTACGAGCAGTACTTC.

In its sample, this clonotype was seen many times. The chain couples TRBV6-2 or TRBV6-3 to TRBJ2-7, with D unresolved. The CDR3 runs to 13 residues. Trimming shortened V by 5 bases and J by 5 bases, and 13 bases separated the two germline ends. Per germline, CDR1 MNHEY and CDR2 SVGEGT. The CDR3 sequence: CASSLGSVDEQYF. CDR3 in DNA: TGTGCCAGCAGTCTAGGGTCGGTAGACGAGCAGTACTTC.

V is TRBV19 and J is TRBJ1-2; D is unclear. The CDR3 totals 16 residues. The germline CDR1 and CDR2 sequences are LNHDA and SQIVND (reference sequence). Trimming stripped 3 bases from V and 8 bases from J, with 22 bases between. The CDR3 DNA reads as TGTGCCAGTAGTATTGTGGACGGAATAACGCCGGGGGGCTACACCTTC. Its protein is CASSIVDGITPGGYTF.

The V gene is TRBV19, the J gene TRBJ1-2; 8 bases match TRBD1. V was pared by 7 bases and J by 2 bases, with 6 bases of the junction left unmatched. The CDR3 spans 14 residues. CDR1 LNHDA and CDR2 SQIVND come from the germline V gene (reference sequence). The CDR3 DNA follows: TGTGCCAGTAACCCGACAGGGGAAAACTATGGCTACACCTTC. This translates into CASNPTGENYGYTF.

This clonotype was observed a handful of times. This sequence joins TRBV7-2 and TRBJ2-7; D uncertain. CDR3 size: 12 residues. In germline, CDR1 is SGHTA, CDR2 FQGNSA. Deletions cut 0 bases from V and 4 bases from J, with 4 bases between. CDR3 in amino acids: CASSLALYEQYF. The CDR3 DNA sequence: TGTGCCAGCAGCTTAGCCCTGTACGAGCAGTACTTC.

This sequence joins TRBV6-1 and TRBJ2-1; TRBD2 matches 11 bases. CDR1 MNHNS and CDR2 SASEGT come from the germline V gene. V lost 5 bases to trimming and J lost 6 bases; unmatched junction nucleotides: 9. This CDR3 is 16 amino acids long. Here the CDR3 DNA reads TGTGCCAGCAGTACCGGGACTAGCGGAGATCGCAATGAGCAGTTCTTC. Translation: CASSTGTSGDRNEQFF.

In its sample, this clonotype was seen many times. The rearrangement links TRBV9 to TRBJ2-7; possibly TRBD2 for D (6 bases). V lost 3 bases and J lost 2, with 18 bases in between. The germline V gene has CDR1 SGDLS and CDR2 YYNGEE. There are 16 residues in the CDR3. The CDR3 nucleotides read TGTGCCAGCAGCGAGGGTGGCGGGACGTGGACCTACGAGCAGTACTTC. This sequence encodes CASSEGGGTWTYEQYF. The full variable domain, rest sourced from reference TRBV9 and TRBJ2-7, is DSGVTQTPKHLITATGQRVTLRCSPRSGDLSVYWYQQSLDQGLQFLIQYYNGEERAKGNILERFSAQQFPDLHSELNLSSLELGDSALYFCASSEGGGTWTYEQYFGPGTRLTVT.

The V call is TRBV4-1, the J call TRBJ1-2; 9 bases agree with TRBD1. This CDR3 region has 16 residues. Germline CDR1 and CDR2: MGHRA and YSYEKL. With V trimmed by 1 base and J by 4 bases, 7 bases remained unmatched. CDR3 residues: CASSQAGTGLSYGYTF. CDR3 nucleotide sequence: TGCGCCAGCAGCCAAGCTGGGACAGGGCTAAGCTATGGCTACACCTTC.

The V call is TRBV3-1, the J call TRBJ1-6; D may be TRBD1 (6 bases). From germline, CDR1 is LGHDT and CDR2 YNNKEL (reference sequence). The CDR3 is 14 amino acids. Trimming removed 2 bases at V and 10 bases at J, with 12 bases between. The CDR3 loop reads CASSQTGIRSPLHF. CDR3 coding DNA: TGTGCCAGCAGCCAAACAGGGATCAGGTCACCCCTCCACTTT.